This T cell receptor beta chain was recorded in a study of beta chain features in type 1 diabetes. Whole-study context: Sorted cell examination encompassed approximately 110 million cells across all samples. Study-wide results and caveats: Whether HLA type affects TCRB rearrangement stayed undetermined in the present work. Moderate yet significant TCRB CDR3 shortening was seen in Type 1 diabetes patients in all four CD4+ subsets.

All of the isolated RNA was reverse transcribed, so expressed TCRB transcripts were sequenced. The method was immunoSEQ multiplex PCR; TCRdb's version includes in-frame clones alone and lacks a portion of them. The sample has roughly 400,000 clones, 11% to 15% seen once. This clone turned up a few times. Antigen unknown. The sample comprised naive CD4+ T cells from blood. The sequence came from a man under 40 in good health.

The CDR3 DNA is TGCGCCAGCAGCCAAGGTGACTACAACACCGGGGAGCTGTTTTTT. Protein sequence: CASSQGDYNTGELFF. This sequence joins TRBV4-1 and TRBJ2-2; TRBD2 might be the D (5 bases). The CDR3 loop spans 15 amino acids. Germline CDR1 reads MGHRA; CDR2 reads YSYEKL. The V and J ends lost 1 base and 2 bases respectively, with 8 bases between them.